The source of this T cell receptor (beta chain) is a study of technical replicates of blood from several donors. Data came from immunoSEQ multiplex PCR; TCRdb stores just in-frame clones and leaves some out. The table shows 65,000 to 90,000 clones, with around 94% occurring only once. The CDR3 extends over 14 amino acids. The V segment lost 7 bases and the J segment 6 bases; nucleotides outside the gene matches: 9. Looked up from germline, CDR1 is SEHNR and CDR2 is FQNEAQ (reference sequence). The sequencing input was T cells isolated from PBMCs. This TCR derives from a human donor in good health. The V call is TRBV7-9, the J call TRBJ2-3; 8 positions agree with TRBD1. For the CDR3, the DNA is TGTGCCAGCAAAAAGGACAGGGCAGCGGATACGCAGTATTTT. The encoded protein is CASKKDRAADTQYF.